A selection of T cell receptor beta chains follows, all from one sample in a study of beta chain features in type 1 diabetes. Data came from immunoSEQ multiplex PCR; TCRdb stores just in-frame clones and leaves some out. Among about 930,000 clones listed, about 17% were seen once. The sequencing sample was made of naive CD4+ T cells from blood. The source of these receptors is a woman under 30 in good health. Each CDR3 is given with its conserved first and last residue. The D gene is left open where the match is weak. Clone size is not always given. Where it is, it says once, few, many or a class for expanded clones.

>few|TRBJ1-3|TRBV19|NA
TGTGCCAGTAGTATGATGGCTGGAAACACCATATATTTT
CASSMMAGNTIYF
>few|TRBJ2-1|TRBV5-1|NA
TGCGCCAGCAGCCTCCCGGGGATCAGCTCCTACAATGAGCAGTTCTTC
CASSLPGISSYNEQFF
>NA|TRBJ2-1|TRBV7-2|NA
TGTGCCAGCAGCTTAGTGCCTAGCCCAAATGAGCAGTTCTTC
CASSLVPSPNEQFF
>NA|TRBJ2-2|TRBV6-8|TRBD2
TGTGCCAGCAGTTACTCGACTAGCGGGAGCATGGAGAACACCGGGGAGCTGTTTTTT
CASSYSTSGSMENTGELFF
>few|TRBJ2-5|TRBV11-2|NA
TGTGCCAGCAGCTTTCCGGGACAAGAGACCCAGTACTTC
CASSFPGQETQYF
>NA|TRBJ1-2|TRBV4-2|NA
TGTGCCAGCAGCCAAGATAAGGGATCCTATGGCTACACCTTC
CASSQDKGSYGYTF
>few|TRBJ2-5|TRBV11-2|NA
TGTGCCAGCAGCTTAGATTTATCGGAGACCCAGTACTTC
CASSLDLSETQYF
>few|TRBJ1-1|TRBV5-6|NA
TGTGCCAGCAGCTTGGTATGGGGAACTGAAGCTTTCTTT
CASSLVWGTEAFF
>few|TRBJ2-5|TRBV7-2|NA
TGTGCCAGCAGCTTTGGAGGGAGTCGAGAGACCCAGTACTTC
CASSFGGSRETQYF
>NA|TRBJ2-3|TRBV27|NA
TGTGCCAGCAGGCAAACTAGCACAGATACGCAGTATTTT
CASRQTSTDTQYF
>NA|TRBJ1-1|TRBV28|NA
TGTGCCAGCAGTTTCCTCAGGCAGGGTGAAGCTTTCTTT
CASSFLRQGEAFF
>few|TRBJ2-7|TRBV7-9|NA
TGTGCCAGCAGCTTAGGAGCGGAGGTCCACGAGCAGTACTTC
CASSLGAEVHEQYF
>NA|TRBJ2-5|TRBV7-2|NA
TGTGCCAGCAGTTTTAGATATGGGGTTGGGGAGACCCAGTACTTC
CASSFRYGVGETQYF
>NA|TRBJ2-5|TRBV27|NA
TGTGCCAGCAGTTTCGGGCAGCAAGAGACCCAGTACTTC
CASSFGQQETQYF